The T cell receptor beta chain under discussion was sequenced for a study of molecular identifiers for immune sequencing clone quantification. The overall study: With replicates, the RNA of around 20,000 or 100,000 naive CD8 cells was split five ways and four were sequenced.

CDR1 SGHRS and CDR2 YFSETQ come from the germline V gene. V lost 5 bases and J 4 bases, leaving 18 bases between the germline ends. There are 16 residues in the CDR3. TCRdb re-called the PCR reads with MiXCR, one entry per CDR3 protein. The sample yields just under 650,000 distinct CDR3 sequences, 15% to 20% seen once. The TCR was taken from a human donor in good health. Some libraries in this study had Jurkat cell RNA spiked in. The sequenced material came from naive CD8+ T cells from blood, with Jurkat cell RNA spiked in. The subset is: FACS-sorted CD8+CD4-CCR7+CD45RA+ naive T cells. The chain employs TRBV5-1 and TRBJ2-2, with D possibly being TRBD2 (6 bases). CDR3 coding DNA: TGCGCCAGCAGTCCGGTCGGGGGAGAGGGCACCGGGGAGCTGTTTTTT. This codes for CASSPVGGEGTGELFF.